This TCR beta chain was found in a study of cytomegalovirus exposure and HLA in healthy donors. The primer mix had 60 Vbeta and 13 Jbeta primers. The assay was immunoSEQ multiplex PCR, and TCRdb's table has in-frame clones only and misses some. Here the sample spans fewer than 130,000 clones, 70% to 80% being singletons. V dropped 6 bases and J dropped 6; count of bases not matched to a gene: 7. Germline values: CDR1 MNHNY, CDR2 SVGAGI (reference sequence). This CDR3 comprises 13 residues. Notes on this clone: Its antigen is undetermined.

Study-wide findings and caveats: Presence/absence analyses treated sequencing depth as roughly uniform across donors. Segments of the TCR beta V type were, in most cases, productive about 87% or about 30% of the time in an earlier analysis. V- and J-gene trimming of TCR beta was linked (in a later analysis) to a missense DCLRE1C variant.

Sequenced: PBMCs. The chain combines TRBV6-6 with TRBJ1-2; 7 bases are shared with TRBD1. The sequence came from a man in his forties or fifties in good health and CMV-seropositive. The CDR3 DNA reads TGTGCCAGCAGAGCAACAGGGGTCGATGGCTACACCTTC. This codes for CASRATGVDGYTF.